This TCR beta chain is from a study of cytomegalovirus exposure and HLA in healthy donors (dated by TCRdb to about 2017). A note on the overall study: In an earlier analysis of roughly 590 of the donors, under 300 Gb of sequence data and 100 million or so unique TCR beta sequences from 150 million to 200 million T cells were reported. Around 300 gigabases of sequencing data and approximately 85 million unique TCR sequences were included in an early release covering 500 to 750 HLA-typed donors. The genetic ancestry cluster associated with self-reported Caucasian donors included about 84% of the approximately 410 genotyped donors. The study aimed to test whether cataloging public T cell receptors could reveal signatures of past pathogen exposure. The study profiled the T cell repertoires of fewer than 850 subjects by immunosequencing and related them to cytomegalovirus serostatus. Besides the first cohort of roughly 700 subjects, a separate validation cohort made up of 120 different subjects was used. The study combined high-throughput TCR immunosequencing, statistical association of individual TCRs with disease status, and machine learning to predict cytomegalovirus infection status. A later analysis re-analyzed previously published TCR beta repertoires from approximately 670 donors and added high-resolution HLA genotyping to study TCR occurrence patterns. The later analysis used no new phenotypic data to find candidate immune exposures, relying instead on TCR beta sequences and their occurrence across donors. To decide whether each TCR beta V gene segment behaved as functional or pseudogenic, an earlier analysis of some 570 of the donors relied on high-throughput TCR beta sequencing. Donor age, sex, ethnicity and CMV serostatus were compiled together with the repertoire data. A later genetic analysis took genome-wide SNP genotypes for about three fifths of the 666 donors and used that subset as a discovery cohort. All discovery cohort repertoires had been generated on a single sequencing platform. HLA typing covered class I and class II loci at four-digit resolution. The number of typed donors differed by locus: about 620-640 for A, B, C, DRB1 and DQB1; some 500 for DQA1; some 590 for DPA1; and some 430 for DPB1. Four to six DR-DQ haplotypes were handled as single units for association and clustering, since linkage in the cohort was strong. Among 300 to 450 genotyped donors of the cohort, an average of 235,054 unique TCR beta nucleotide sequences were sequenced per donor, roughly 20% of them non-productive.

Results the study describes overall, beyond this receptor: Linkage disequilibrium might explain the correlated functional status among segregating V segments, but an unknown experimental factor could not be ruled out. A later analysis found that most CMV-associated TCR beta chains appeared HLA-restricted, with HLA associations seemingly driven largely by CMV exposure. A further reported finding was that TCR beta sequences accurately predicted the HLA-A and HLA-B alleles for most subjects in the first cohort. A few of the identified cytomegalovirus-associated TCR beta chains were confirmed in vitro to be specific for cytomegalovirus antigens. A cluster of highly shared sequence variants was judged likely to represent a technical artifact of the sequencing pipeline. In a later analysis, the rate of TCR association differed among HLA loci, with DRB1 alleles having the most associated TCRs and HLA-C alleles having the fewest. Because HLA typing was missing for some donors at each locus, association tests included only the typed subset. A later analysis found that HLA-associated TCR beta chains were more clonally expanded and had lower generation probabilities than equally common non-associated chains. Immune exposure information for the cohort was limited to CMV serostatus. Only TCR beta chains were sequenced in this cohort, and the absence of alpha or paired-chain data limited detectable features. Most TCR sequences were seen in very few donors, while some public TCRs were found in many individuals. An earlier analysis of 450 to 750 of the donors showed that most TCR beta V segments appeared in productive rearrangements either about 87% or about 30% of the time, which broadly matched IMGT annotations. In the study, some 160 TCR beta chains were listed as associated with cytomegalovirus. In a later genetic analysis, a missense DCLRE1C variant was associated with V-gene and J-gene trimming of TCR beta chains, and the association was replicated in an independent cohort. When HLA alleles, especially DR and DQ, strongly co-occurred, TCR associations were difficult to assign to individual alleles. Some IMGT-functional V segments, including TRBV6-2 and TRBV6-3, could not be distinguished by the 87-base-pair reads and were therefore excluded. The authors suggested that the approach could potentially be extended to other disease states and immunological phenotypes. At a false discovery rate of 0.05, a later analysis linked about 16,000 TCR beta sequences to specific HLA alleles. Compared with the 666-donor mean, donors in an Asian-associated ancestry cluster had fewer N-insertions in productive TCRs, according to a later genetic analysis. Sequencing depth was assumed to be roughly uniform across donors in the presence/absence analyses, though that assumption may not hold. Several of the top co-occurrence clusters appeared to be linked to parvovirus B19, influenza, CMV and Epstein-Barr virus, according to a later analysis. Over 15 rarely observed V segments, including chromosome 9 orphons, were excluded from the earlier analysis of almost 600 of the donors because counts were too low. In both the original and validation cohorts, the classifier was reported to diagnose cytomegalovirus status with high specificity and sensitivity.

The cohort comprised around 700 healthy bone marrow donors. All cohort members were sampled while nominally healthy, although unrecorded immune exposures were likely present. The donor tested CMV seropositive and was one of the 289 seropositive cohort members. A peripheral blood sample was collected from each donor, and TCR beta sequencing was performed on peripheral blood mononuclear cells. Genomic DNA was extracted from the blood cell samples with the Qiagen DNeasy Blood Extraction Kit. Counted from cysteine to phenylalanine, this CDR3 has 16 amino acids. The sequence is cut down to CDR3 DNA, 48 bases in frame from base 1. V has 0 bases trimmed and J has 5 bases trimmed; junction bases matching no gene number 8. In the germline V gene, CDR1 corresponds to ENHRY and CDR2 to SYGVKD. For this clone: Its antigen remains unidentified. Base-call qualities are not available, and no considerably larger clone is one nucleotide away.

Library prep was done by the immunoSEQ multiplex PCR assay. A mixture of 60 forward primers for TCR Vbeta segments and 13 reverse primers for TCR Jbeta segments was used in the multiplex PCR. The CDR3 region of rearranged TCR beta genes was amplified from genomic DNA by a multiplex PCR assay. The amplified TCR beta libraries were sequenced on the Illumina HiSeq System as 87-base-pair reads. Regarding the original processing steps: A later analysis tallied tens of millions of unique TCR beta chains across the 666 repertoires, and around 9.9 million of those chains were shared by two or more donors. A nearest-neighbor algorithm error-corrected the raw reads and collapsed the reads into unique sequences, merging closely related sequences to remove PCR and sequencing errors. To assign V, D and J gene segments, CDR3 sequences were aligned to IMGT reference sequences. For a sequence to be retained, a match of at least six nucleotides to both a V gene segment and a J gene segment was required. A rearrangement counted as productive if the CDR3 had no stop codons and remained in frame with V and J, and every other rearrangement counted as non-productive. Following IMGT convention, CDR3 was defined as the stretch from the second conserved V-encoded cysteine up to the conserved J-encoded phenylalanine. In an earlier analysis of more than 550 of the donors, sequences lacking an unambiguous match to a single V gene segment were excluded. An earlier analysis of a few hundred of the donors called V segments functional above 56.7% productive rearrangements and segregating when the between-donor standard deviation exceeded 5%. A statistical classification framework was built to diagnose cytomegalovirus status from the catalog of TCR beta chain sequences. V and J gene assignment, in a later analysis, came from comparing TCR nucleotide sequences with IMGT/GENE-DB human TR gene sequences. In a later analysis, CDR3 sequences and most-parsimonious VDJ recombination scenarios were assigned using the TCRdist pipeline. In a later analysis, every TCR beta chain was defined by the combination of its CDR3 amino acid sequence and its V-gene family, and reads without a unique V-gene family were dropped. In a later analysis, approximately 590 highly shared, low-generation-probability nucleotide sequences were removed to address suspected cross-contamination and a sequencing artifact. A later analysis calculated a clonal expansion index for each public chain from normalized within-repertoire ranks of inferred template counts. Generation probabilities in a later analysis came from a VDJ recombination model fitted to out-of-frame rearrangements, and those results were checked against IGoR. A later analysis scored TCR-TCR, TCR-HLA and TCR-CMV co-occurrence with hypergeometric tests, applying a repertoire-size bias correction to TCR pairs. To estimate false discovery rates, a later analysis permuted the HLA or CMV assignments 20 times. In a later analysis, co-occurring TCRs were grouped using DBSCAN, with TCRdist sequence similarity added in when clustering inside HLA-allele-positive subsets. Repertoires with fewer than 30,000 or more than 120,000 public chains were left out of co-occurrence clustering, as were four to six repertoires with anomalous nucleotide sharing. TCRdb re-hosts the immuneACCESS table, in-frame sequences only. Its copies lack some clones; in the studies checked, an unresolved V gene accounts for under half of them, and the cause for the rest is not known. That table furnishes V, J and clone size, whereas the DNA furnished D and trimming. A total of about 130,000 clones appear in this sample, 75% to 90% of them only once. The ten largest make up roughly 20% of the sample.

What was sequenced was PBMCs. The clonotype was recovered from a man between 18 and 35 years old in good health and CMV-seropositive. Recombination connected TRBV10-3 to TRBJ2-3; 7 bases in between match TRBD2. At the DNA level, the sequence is TGTGCCATCAGTGAGTCCCTAGCGGAGAAGGAAGATACGCAGTATTTT. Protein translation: CAISESLAEKEDTQYF.